This T cell receptor beta chain was identified in a study of type 1 regulatory T cells. Study overall: This in vitro CD4 product, T-allo10, is enriched for Tr1 cells and alloantigen-specific.

TCRdb redid the calling of the reads with MiXCR, one entry per CDR3 protein. The repertoire consists of approximately 90,000 distinct CDR3 sequences, with about 28% occurring once and the leading ten covering approximately 2.2%. This CDR3 is 16 amino acids long. V lost 3 bases and J lost 0, with 14 bases in between. Germline CDR1 reads SGHTA; CDR2 reads FQGTGA. In its sample, this clonotype was seen many times. The TCR comes from a human donor in good health. Sequencing was done on a sample of CD4+ T cells, either the whole sample or a sorted fraction (not recorded which). The V call is TRBV7-3, the J call TRBJ2-5; the D gene is possibly TRBD2 (7 bases). The CDR3 spells CASSLAGANNQETQYF. In nucleotides, the CDR3 is TGTGCCAGCAGCTTGGCGGGGGCAAACAACCAAGAGACCCAGTACTTC.